This T cell receptor beta chain was found in a study of T cell changes during pregnancy in multiple sclerosis. This table comes from immunoSEQ multiplex PCR, and its TCRdb copy is limited to in-frame clones, with some not included. The data contain 40,000 or so clones, about 92% of them singletons. Here the sequenced sample was CD8+ T cells from peripheral blood mononuclear cells, taken in the third trimester of pregnancy. The receptor was derived from a female donor with multiple sclerosis, enrolled in a pregnancy study.

The CDR3 loop is CASSHPGTGKHEQFF. The CDR3 DNA is TGTGCCAGCAGTCACCCCGGGACAGGGAAACATGAGCAGTTCTTC. The V gene is TRBV27, the J gene TRBJ2-1, with 9 bases identical to TRBD1. CDR1 and CDR2 from the germline V gene are MNHEY and SMNVEV (reference sequence). V dropped 5 bases and J dropped 8; count of bases not matched to a gene: 10. The CDR3 has 15 amino acids.